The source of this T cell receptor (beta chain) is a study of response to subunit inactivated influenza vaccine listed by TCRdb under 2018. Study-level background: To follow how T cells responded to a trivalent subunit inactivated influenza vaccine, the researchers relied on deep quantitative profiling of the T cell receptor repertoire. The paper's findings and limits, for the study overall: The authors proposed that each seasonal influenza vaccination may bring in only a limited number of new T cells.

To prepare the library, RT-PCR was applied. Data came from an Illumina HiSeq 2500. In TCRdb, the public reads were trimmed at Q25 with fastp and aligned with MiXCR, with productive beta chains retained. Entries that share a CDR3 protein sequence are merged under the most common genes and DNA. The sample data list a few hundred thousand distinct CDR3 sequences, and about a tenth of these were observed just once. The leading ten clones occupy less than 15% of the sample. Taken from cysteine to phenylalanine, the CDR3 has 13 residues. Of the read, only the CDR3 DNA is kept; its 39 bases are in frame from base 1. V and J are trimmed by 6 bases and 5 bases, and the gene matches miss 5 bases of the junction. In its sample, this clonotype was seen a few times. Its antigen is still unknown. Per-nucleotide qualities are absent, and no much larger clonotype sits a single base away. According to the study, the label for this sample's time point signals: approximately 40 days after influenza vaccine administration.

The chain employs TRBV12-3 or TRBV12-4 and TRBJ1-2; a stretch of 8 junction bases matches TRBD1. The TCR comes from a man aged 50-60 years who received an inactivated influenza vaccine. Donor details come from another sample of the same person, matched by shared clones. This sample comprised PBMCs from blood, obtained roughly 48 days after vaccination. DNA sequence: TGTGCCAGCAGGGGGGACAGGTCATATGGCTACACCTTC. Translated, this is CASRGDRSYGYTF.